This T cell receptor beta chain originates from a study of T cells in Graves' hyperthyroidism and ophthalmopathy. The CDR3 regions of TCR beta were amplified from RNA transcripts. The primer set for the first-round RT-PCR of the TCR CDR3 was HTBI. One entry per CDR3 protein, called by TCRdb with MiXCR from the multiplex PCR reads. The sample holds about 510,000 distinct CDR3 sequences, 13% to 15% seen once. This clonotype has ten or more counts. Trimming cost V 5 bases and J 3 bases, with 6 bases left between them. CDR1 SGHVS and CDR2 FQNEAQ come from the germline V gene. The CDR3 runs to 12 residues. The receptor comes from a woman aged 40 to 50 with Graves' hyperthyroidism. Sequenced: blood. This chain links TRBV7-8 with TRBJ2-3; D is ambiguous. CDR3 bases: TGTGCCAGCAGCCGAAAAACAGATACGCAGTATTTT. This sequence encodes CASSRKTDTQYF. The entire variable domain, with the rest obtained from reference TRBV7-8 and TRBJ2-3, is as follows: GAGVSQSPRYKVAKRGQDVALRCDPISGHVSLFWYQQALGQGPEFLTYFQNEAQLDKSGLPSDRFFAERPEGSVSTLKIQRTQQEDSAVYLCASSRKTDTQYFGPGTRLTVL.